This entry features one T cell receptor beta chain sequence. Its specificity is not known. With 60 Vbeta and 13 Jbeta primers, the PCR was carried out. The assay was immunoSEQ multiplex PCR, and TCRdb's table has in-frame clones only and misses some. Here the sample spans more than 150,000 clones, 80% being singletons. This sample is drawn from a study of cytomegalovirus exposure and HLA in healthy donors. Study-wide results and caveats: Data from an earlier analysis indicated that most TCR beta V segments were productive either about 90% or about 30% of the time.

CDR1 is LNHDA, CDR2 SQIVND, per germline (reference sequence). V was clipped by 1 base and J by 0 bases; unmatched bases: 5. The CDR3 totals 18 residues. The chain is built from TRBV19 and TRBJ1-4; TRBD1 matches at 10 bases. The TCR sequence derives from a boy aged 10-17 years in good health and CMV-seronegative. Sequences were obtained from PBMCs. The CDR3 region is CASSIGPGQGPTNEKLFF. For the CDR3, the DNA is TGTGCCAGTAGTATAGGACCGGGACAGGGGCCAACTAATGAAAAACTGTTTTTT. Using reference TRBV19 and TRBJ1-4 for the parts outside the CDR3, the full variable domain is DGGITQSPKYLFRKEGQNVTLSCEQNLNHDAMYWYRQDPGQGLRLIYYSQIVNDFQKGDIAEGYSVSREKKESFPLTVTSAQKNPTAFYLCASSIGPGQGPTNEKLFFGSGTQLSVL.